The present entry profiles one T cell receptor (beta chain) with its context. The target antigen is unknown. The data belong to a study of CD8 T cells in ankylosing spondylitis. Whole-study results and caveats: The study looked at matched synovial fluid samples from ankylosing spondylitis patients. Disease-linked clones were reported to be significantly enriched there. Made up of eight highly homologous variants, a TCR beta motif appeared characteristic of ankylosing spondylitis blood. A CD8+ phenotype characterized the disease-linked clones, which were relatively rare in peripheral blood.

The CDR3 is made up of 14 amino acids. Trimming took off 4 bases at V and 4 bases at J, with 14 bases between the two ends. Germline V CDR1 and CDR2: SGDLS, YYNGEE. Each CDR3 protein gets one entry after TCRdb re-called the 5' RACE reads with MiXCR. Among 250,000 to 350,000 distinct CDR3 sequences listed, about a fifth were seen once. This clonotype originated in a female donor with ankylosing spondylitis or in good health (not recorded which). V usage is TRBV9 and J usage is TRBJ1-2; TRBD1 is a possible D gene (6 bases). Sequenced input: blood, either unsorted or a sorted T cell fraction (not recorded which). This chain's CDR3 is CASSFPGQTYGYTF. CDR3 nucleotide sequence: TGTGCCAGCAGCTTCCCTGGACAGACCTATGGCTACACCTTC.